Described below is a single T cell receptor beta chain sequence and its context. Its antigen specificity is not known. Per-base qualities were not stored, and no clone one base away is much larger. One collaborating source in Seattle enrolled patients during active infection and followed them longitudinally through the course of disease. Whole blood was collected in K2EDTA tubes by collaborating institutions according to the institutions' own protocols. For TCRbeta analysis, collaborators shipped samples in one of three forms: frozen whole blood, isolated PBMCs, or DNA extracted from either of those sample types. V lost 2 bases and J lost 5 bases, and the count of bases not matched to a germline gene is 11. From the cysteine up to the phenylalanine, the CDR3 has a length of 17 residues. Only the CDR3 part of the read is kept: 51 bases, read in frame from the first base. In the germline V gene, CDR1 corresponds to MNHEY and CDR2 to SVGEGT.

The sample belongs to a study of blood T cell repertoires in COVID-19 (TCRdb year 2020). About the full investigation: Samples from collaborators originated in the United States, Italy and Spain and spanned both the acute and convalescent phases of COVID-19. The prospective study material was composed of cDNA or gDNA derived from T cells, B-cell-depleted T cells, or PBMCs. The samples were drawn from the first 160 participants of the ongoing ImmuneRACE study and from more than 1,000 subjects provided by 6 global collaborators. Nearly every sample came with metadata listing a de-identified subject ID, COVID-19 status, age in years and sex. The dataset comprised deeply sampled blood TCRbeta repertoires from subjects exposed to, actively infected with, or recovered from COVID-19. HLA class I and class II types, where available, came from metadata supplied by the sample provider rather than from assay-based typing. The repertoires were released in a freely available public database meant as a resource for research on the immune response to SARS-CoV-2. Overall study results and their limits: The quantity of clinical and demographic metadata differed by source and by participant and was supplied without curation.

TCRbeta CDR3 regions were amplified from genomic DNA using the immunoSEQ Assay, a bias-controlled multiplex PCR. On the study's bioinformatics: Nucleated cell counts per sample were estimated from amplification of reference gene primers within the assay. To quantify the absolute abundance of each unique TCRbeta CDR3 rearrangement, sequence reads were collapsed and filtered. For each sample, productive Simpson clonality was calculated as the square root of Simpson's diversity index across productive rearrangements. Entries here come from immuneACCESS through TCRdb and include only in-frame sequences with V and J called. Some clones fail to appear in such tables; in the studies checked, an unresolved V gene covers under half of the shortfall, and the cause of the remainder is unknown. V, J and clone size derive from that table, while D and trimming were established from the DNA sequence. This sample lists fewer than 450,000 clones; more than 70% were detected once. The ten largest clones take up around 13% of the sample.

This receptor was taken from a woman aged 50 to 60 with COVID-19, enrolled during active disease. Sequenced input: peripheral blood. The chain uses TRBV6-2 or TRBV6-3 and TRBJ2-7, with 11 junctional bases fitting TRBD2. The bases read TGTGCCAGCAGTTACAGGGGGCTAGCGGGGGGCCGAAACGAGCAGTACTTC. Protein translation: CASSYRGLAGGRNEQYF.